Following are 15 T cell receptor beta chains from one sample sequenced in a study of blood T cell repertoires in COVID-19. Using immunoSEQ multiplex PCR, the repertoire was profiled, and TCRdb retains in-frame clones only, with some absent. The sample includes about 400,000 clones, roughly 86% of them seen just once. Sequences were obtained from PBMCs or T cells enriched from blood (not recorded which). Receptor source: a woman aged 40 to 50 with acute COVID-19.

The rearrangement links TRBV18 to TRBJ1-5, with D unclear. V was trimmed by 2 bases and J by 6 bases, leaving 5 bases between them. The germline V gene has CDR1 KGHSH and CDR2 LQKENI. The CDR3 is 12 residues long. The CDR3 coding sequence is TGTGCCAGCTCACCAACGGGTCAGCCCCAGCATTTT. Protein: CASSPTGQPQHF. The full variable domain, with the rest looked up from reference TRBV18 and TRBJ1-5, is NAGVMQNPRHLVRRRGQEARLRCSPMKGHSHVYWYRQLPEEGLKFMVYLQKENIIDESGMPKERFSAEFPKEGPSILRIQQVVRGDSAAYFCASSPTGQPQHFGDGTRLSIL.

The chain links TRBV6-4 to TRBJ2-7, with TRBD2 identical over 9 bases. This CDR3 has 18 residues. The germline V gene encodes CDR1 MRHNA and CDR2 SNTAGT. V was pared by 3 bases and J by 4 bases, with 16 bases of the junction left unmatched. CDR3 DNA sequence: TGTGCCAGCAGTGATCCCCCCCGAGGCAGCGGGGGGTCTTACGAGCAGTACTTC. It yields the protein CASSDPPRGSGGSYEQYF.

This clone was counted once. The chain recombines TRBV6-5 with TRBJ1-1, with no clear D. V was pared by 7 bases and J by 1 base, with 13 bases between. The CDR3 extends over 14 amino acids. Germline V gene sequence: CDR1 MNHEY, CDR2 SVGAGI. The CDR3 DNA sequence: TGTGCCAGCACCCCCTTCGCGGGGAACACTGAAGCTTTCTTT. As protein: CASTPFAGNTEAFF.

The V gene is TRBV4-1, the J gene TRBJ1-5; D might be TRBD1 (6 bases). Trimming removed 4 bases at V and 5 bases at J, with 12 bases between. Germline CDR1 reads MGHRA; CDR2 reads YSYEKL. The CDR3 runs 14 residues. The CDR3 nucleotides read TGCGCCAGCAGCCCGGGACATATCGATCAGCCCCAGCATTTT. Its translation: CASSPGHIDQPQHF.

J is TRBJ1-1 and V is TRBV16; no definite D call. The V gene lost 5 bases and the J gene lost 1 base, with 8 bases spanning the gap. The germline CDR1 and CDR2 sequences are KGHSY and FQNENV. CDR3 length: 13 residues. The CDR3 sequence is CASSLTENTEAFF. The CDR3 bases are TGTGCCAGCAGCTTAACAGAGAACACTGAAGCTTTCTTT.

As for this clone: A much bigger clone sits one base away, suggesting this may be a read error. The sample has other DNA sequences that encode this CDR3 too. This chain connects TRBV11-2 to TRBJ1-1, with D perhaps TRBD1 (5 bases). Trimming left V 4 bases short and J 1 base short, with 7 bases between. The CDR3 runs to 13 residues. Looked up from germline, CDR1 is SGHAT and CDR2 is FQNNGV. The CDR3 DNA is TGTGCCAGCAGCTCTCAGGGGAACACTGAAGCTTTCTTT. This codes for CASSSQGNTEAFF.

The chain combines TRBV2 with TRBJ1-2; D gene uncertain. Trimming removed 1 base at V and 8 bases at J, with 14 bases between. The CDR3 runs to 14 residues. Germline CDR1 is SNHLY and CDR2 is FYNNEI. CDR3 protein: CASSEGGPAWGYTF. CDR3 nucleotide sequence: TGTGCCAGCAGTGAAGGAGGGCCGGCCTGGGGCTACACCTTC.

This clone showed up just once. J is TRBJ1-5 and V is TRBV6-5, with D maybe TRBD1 (5 bases). The V end lost 4 bases, the J end lost 5 bases, and 9 bases lay between the germline ends. The CDR3 runs to 13 residues. Germline values: CDR1 MNHEY, CDR2 SVGAGI. CDR3 sequence (DNA): TGTGCCAGCAGTTCGGGGGTAGATCAGCCCCAGCATTTT. It translates to CASSSGVDQPQHF.

A single count supports this clone. Compared with germline, one end of the junction differs, possibly owing to a read error. V is TRBV2 and J is TRBJ1-4; D not resolved. CDR1 is SNHLY, CDR2 FYNNEI, per germline. This CDR3 has 14 residues. DNA for the CDR3: TGTGCCAGCGGACGACCCACGACTAATGAAAAACTTTTTTTT. This sequence encodes CASGRPTTNEKLFF. The full variable domain, its missing parts supplied by reference TRBV2 and TRBJ1-4, is EPEVTQTPSHQVTQMGQEVILRCVPISNHLYFYWYRQILGQKVEFLVSFYNNEISEKSEIFDDQFSVERPDGSNFTLKIRSTKLEDSAMYFCASGRPTTNEKLFFGSGTQLSVL.

This chain joins TRBV10-3 and TRBJ1-1; 10 nucleotides agree with TRBD1. Unmatched junction bases numbered 4, after V lost 7 bases and J lost 5 bases. CDR1 and CDR2 (germline): ENHRY, SYGVKD. The CDR3 spans 13 residues. The CDR3 nucleotides are TGTGCCATCACCCGGGACAGGGGAACTGAAGCTTTCTTT. This codes for CAITRDRGTEAFF.

This sequence joins TRBV21-1 and TRBJ1-6; whether TRBD1, the table's D call, matches the DNA was not checked. TRBV21-1 is classified as a pseudogene. The CDR3 sequence is 16 residues long. The CDR3 DNA follows: TGTGCCAGCAGCAAAGTATACCCCACAGGTGGTTCACCCCTCCACTTT. It yields the protein CASSKVYPTGGSPLHF.

The chain employs TRBV5-6 and TRBJ1-5, with 7 bases lining up with TRBD1. There are 16 residues in the CDR3. V was pared by 6 bases and J by 4 bases, with 13 bases of the junction left unmatched. In germline, CDR1 is SGHDT, CDR2 YYEEEE. CDR3 amino acids: CASTLGAGGRNQPQHF. In nucleotides, the CDR3 is TGTGCCAGCACCCTTGGGGCAGGGGGAAGAAATCAGCCCCAGCATTTT. Full variable domain (outside the CDR3, taken from reference TRBV5-6 and TRBJ1-5): DAGVTQSPTHLIKTRGQQVTLRCSPKSGHDTVSWYQQALGQGPQFIFQYYEEEERQRGNFPDRFSGHQFPNYSSELNVNALLLGDSALYLCASTLGAGGRNQPQHFGDGTRLSIL.

The V and J genes are TRBV19 and TRBJ2-2; 9 bases are a match to TRBD1. This CDR3 contains 15 residues. With 1 base clipped from V and 7 bases from J, the junction kept 4 bases outside the gene matches. Germline CDR1 is LNHDA and CDR2 is SQIVND (reference sequence). The CDR3 loop is CASSIGTGVVGELFF. CDR3 in DNA: TGTGCCAGTAGTATAGGGACAGGGGTGGTCGGGGAGCTGTTTTTT.

This rearrangement joins TRBV2 to TRBJ1-6, with 9 bases matching TRBD1. V shed 1 base, J shed 10 bases, and the junction held 5 bases outside the gene matches. The CDR3 consists of 15 residues. Germline loops: CDR1 SNHLY, CDR2 FYNNEI. The CDR3 spells CASSEDWTGVSPLHF. The CDR3 DNA sequence: TGTGCCAGCAGTGAAGACTGGACAGGGGTCTCACCCCTCCACTTT.

The chain uses TRBV20-1 and TRBJ2-1, with a tentative D call TRBD2 (5 bases). Germline CDR1 and CDR2: DFQATT and SNEGSKA (reference sequence). CDR3 length: 11 amino acids. Trimming removed 0 bases from V and 10 bases from J, with 7 bases in between. The CDR3 nucleotides read TGCAGTGCTAGAGATGCGGGCGAGCAGTTCTTC. Its protein is CSARDAGEQFF.